This T cell receptor (beta chain) was sequenced during a study of vaccination effects on CD4 cells after COVID-19 (dated by TCRdb to the early 2020s). Describing the broader study: Post-vaccine samples across the study were collected a median of 72 days after the second dose, with a range of 14 to 241. SARS-CoV-2 spike-specific CD4+ TCR repertoires from before and after mRNA vaccination were compared in COVID-19 convalescent patients and in infection-naive vaccine recipients. The full study included approximately nine COVID-19 convalescent patients and a few SARS-CoV-2-naive healthy vaccine recipients. Cultures from other donors in the study were sequenced with the Oncomine TCR Beta short-read assay on an Illumina iSeq 100. What the study reported, not specific to this receptor: Among healthy vaccine recipients, nearly all vaccine-induced clones were SARS-CoV-2 mono-reactive, and only 1 of 255 was cross-reactive with common cold coronaviruses. Clones induced by infection and clones induced by vaccination both contracted markedly at late timepoints after vaccination, which fits with T cell responses waning over time. Only a small number of convalescent patients were included, and no early post-infection timepoints were available, which limited the study.

The library was prepared using the immunoSEQ multiplex PCR assay. DNA from the cultured, isolated CD4+ T cells was subjected to TCR beta CDR3 sequencing. The paper's data handling went like this. Non-productive TCR sequences were discarded, and reads were trimmed to the CDR3 region, with only CDR3s of 7 or more amino acids retained. Antigen-specific clonotypes were identified with the MANAFEST web app by comparing expansion in peptide wells against reference cultures. To count as positive, a clone had to show expansion at FDR<0.05 compared with the reference and with all other wells, an odds ratio above 5, and a frequency above 0.1% in two replicate wells. Cross-reactive clonotypes were defined as significantly expanded in SARS-CoV-2 spike wells and in at least one common cold coronavirus spike condition. Using the stringdist R package, CDR3 similarity was measured by Levenshtein distance, and unrooted trees were constructed with ape in R 3.6.1. TCRdb carries this immuneACCESS record with in-frame sequences only. Its versions omit some clonotypes, under half of them owing to an unresolved V gene in the studies checked, with the rest unexplained. V and J calls plus clone size are reproduced from that table; the DNA served to infer D and trimming. Across this sample there are 13,000 to 15,000 clones, with 60% to 80% seen only once. The ten top clones hold roughly 23% of the sample.

As for this clone: Its antigen is unknown. Qualities for individual bases were not recorded, and no much larger clone is one base off.

The ViraFEST assay stimulated PBMC with viral peptide pools and then used TCR sequencing to identify antigen-specific CD4+ T cell clonotypes by expansion. After approximately 11 days of culture, CD4+ T cells were isolated with the EasySep CD4+ T cell isolation kit. Each participant got two doses of an mRNA SARS-CoV-2 vaccine, either BNT162b2 or mRNA-1273. The absence of prior SARS-CoV-2 infection in healthy vaccine recipients was confirmed by negative nucleocapsid antibodies before and after vaccination. Under 2.5 million PBMC per well were cultured with approximately 10 ug/ml peptides in IMDM containing 5% human AB serum, approximately 10 IU/ml IL-2 and gentamicin. Half of the culture medium was replaced with fresh IL-2-containing medium on days 3 and 7. Unless otherwise noted, each peptide stimulation condition was cultured in triplicate wells. PBMC were separated from whole blood using Ficoll-Paque Plus gradient centrifugation and were then either cryopreserved at -140C or used fresh. Overlapping peptide pools spanned the spike proteins of SARS-CoV-2 and the common cold coronaviruses HCoV-NL63, HCoV-OC43 and HCoV-229E. The QIAamp micro DNA kit was used to extract genomic DNA from the cultured CD4+ T cells.

Its CDR3 holds 11 amino acids, cysteine through phenylalanine. Only the CDR3 part of the read is kept: 33 bases, read in frame from the first base. Based on the germline V gene, the CDR1 and CDR2 sequences are SQVTM and ANQGSEA. Trimming costs V 6 bases and J 8 bases, and their ends lie 13 bases apart. Recombination connected TRBV29-1 to TRBJ1-2, and perhaps TRBD1 as D gene, on 5 matching bases. Sequenced here: CD4+ T cells from PBMCs cultured with HCoV-NL63 spike peptides, sampled after COVID-19 vaccination. Reading the label with the study, this specimen's cell subset or site is: HCoV-NL63 spike overlapping peptide pool stimulation. The TCR originated in a human donor who received a COVID-19 vaccine. The DNA sequence is given as TGCAGCGTCCTGGGGACGTTGGGCTACACCTTC. It translates as CSVLGTLGYTF.